The 22 T cell receptor beta chains listed next were all sequenced from one sample in a study of regulatory dendritic cells for organ transplantation. Their recognized antigens are unknown. CFSE-labeled sorted T cells met regulatory or mature dendritic cells for more than four days. The table came from immunoSEQ multiplex PCR; TCRdb's copy has only in-frame clones and leaves some out. The sample contains thousands of clones, around 70% of which appear only once. The sequenced material came from memory CD4+ T cells from blood cultured with dendritic cells. Subset defined: CD45RO+ memory T cells. Every receptor here comes from a human donor in good health.

This clone is categorized as medium-sized. This CDR3 is CASSLMRTGRRETQYF. The CDR3 nucleotides read TGTGCCAGCAGCTTAATGCGGACAGGGAGGCGGGAGACCCAGTACTTC. The J gene is TRBJ2-5, the V gene TRBV7-9; 8 nucleotides match TRBD1. This CDR3 is built from 16 residues. Per the germline V gene, CDR1 is SEHNR and CDR2 is FQNEAQ (reference sequence). V shed 2 bases and J 5 bases; nucleotides not matched to a gene: 10.

The rearrangement uses TRBV7-9 and TRBJ1-6, with a tentative D call TRBD1 (5 bases). The germline CDR1 and CDR2 sequences are SEHNR and FQNEAQ (reference sequence). Trimming stripped 3 bases from V and 13 bases from J, with 13 bases between. The CDR3 is 13 amino acids. The CDR3 sequence: CASSFSGLSPLHF. CDR3 nucleotide sequence: TGTGCCAGCAGCTTCTCAGGGTTATCGCCCCTCCACTTT.

This sequence joins TRBV6-5 and TRBJ2-1; 12 bases agree with TRBD2. There are 15 residues in the CDR3. V lost 5 bases and J lost 6; bases outside the gene matches: 5. Germline-derived CDR1 and CDR2 are MNHEY and SVGAGI. The CDR3 nucleotides read TGTGCCAGCAGTGGGACTAGCGGGTTTCTCAATGAGCAGTTCTTC. Amino acids: CASSGTSGFLNEQFF.

This clone turned up a few times. The V gene is TRBV7-2, the J gene TRBJ1-1; D may be TRBD1 (5 bases). The germline gives CDR1 SGHTA, CDR2 FQGNSA. Deletions cut 6 bases from V and 1 base from J, with 18 bases between. The length of the CDR3 is 16 residues. This chain's CDR3 is CASRRTGDLRNTEAFF. CDR3 DNA sequence: TGTGCCAGCAGGCGGACGGGGGACTTAAGGAACACTGAAGCTTTCTTT.

The J gene is TRBJ1-2, the V gene TRBV6-6, with TRBD1 identical over 9 bases. Germline V gene lookup returns CDR1 MNHNY and CDR2 SVGAGI (reference sequence). With 0 bases clipped from V and 7 bases from J, the junction kept 3 bases outside the gene matches. The CDR3 runs to 14 residues. For the CDR3, the DNA is TGTGCCAGCAGTTACTCACAGGGGGCGAGTGGCTACACCTTC. Translated, it gives CASSYSQGASGYTF.

V gene TRBV7-2 combines with J gene TRBJ2-3; weak D call: TRBD2 (5 bases). Trimming stripped 6 bases from V and 1 base from J, with 17 bases between. The germline gives CDR1 SGHTA, CDR2 FQGNSA. The CDR3 totals 16 residues. Written as DNA, the CDR3 is TGTGCCAGCAGTCCCACCAGCGGAATCGGCACAGATACGCAGTATTTT. Translated, it gives CASSPTSGIGTDTQYF.

The chain has TRBV15 and TRBJ1-4; a possible D gene is TRBD1 (6 bases). From germline, CDR1 is LNHNV and CDR2 YYDKDF (reference sequence). This CDR3 is built from 16 residues. Trimming took off 5 bases at V and 8 bases at J, with 21 bases between the two ends. Here the CDR3 DNA reads TGTGCCACCAGCCAAGTCTCATCAGGGGCAGGGGAAAAACTGTTTTTT. This translates into CATSQVSSGAGEKLFF. Full variable domain (remainder filled in from reference TRBV15 and TRBJ1-4): DAMVIQNPRYQVTQFGKPVTLSCSQTLNHNVMYWYQQKSSQAPKLLFHYYDKDFNNEADTPDNFQSRRPNTSFCFLDIRSPGLGDTAMYLCATSQVSSGAGEKLFFGSGTQLSVL.

V and J are TRBV6-1 and TRBJ2-3; 10 bases fit TRBD2. Germline V gives CDR1 MNHNS, CDR2 SASEGT. The CDR3 extends over 17 amino acids. J lost 6 bases, V lost 0 bases, and 9 bases had no gene match. CDR3 amino acids: CASSEAPSGGARDTQYF. The CDR3 DNA sequence: TGTGCCAGCAGTGAAGCACCCAGCGGGGGGGCCAGGGATACGCAGTATTTT.

The chain has TRBV19 and TRBJ2-3, with TRBD1 matching 10 bases. Germline lookup yields CDR1 LNHDA and CDR2 SQIVND (reference sequence). This CDR3 comprises 19 residues. Unmatched junction bases numbered 16, after V lost 7 bases and J lost 0 bases. CDR3 sequence reads: CASKDRTGGAQTSTDTQYF. CDR3 in DNA: TGTGCCAGTAAGGATAGGACAGGGGGAGCGCAAACTAGCACAGATACGCAGTATTTT.

The chain couples TRBV6-1 to TRBJ2-7; tentative D call: TRBD1 (6 bases). CDR1 MNHNS and CDR2 SASEGT come from the germline V gene. Between the trimmed V and J ends, which lost 6 bases and 0 bases, there was a span of 12 bases. This CDR3 contains 14 residues. The CDR3 loop reads CASRRTESSYEQYF. The DNA of the CDR3 is TGTGCCAGCAGGCGGACAGAGAGCTCCTACGAGCAGTACTTC.

This clone was counted only a few times. This chain joins TRBV7-3 and TRBJ2-1; perhaps TRBD2 as D (5 bases). The germline CDR1 and CDR2 sequences are SGHTA and FQGTGA. This CDR3 spans 13 amino acids. V lost 4 bases and J lost 6, with 10 bases in between. CDR3 sequence (DNA): TGTGCCAGCAGCTCCGGCCGGGGCAATGAGCAGTTCTTC. Its translation is CASSSGRGNEQFF. Full variable domain (outside the CDR3, taken from reference TRBV7-3 and TRBJ2-1): GAGVSQTPSNKVTEKGKYVELRCDPISGHTALYWYRQSLGQGPEFLIYFQGTGAADDSGLPNDRFFAVRPEGSVSTLKIQRTERGDSAVYLCASSSGRGNEQFFGPGTRLTVL.

The rearrangement links TRBV6-6 to TRBJ2-3; D may be TRBD1 (5 bases). CDR1 is MNHNY, CDR2 SVGAGI, per germline (reference sequence). The V end lost 6 bases, the J end lost 6 bases, and 10 bases lay between the germline ends. This CDR3 has 12 amino acids. In nucleotides, the CDR3 is TGTGCCAGCAGCCCGACAGAGGATACGCAGTATTTT. Encoded protein: CASSPTEDTQYF.

The V and J genes are TRBV7-9 and TRBJ1-1, with no clear D. CDR1 and CDR2 (germline): SEHNR, FQNEAQ (reference sequence). The CDR3 sequence is 12 residues long. V gave up 2 bases and J gave up 7 bases, with 8 bases separating them. The CDR3 coding sequence is TGTGCCAGCAGCTTAACCGCCGGTGAAGCTTTCTTT. It translates to CASSLTAGEAFF.

This chain links TRBV6-1 with TRBJ2-7; 8 positions match TRBD1. The ends lost 4 bases at V and 3 bases at J; junction bases unmatched: 5. The CDR3 is 14 residues long. CDR1 MNHNS and CDR2 SASEGT come from the germline V gene. DNA of the CDR3: TGTGCCAGCAGTGGACTCGGACAGGGCTACGAGCAGTACTTC. Its translation: CASSGLGQGYEQYF.

This clone appeared a few times. The V and J genes are TRBV14 and TRBJ2-7, with a possible D match to TRBD2 (7 bases). V lost 4 bases and J lost 4, with 17 bases in between. Per germline, CDR1 SGHDN and CDR2 FVKESK. The CDR3 covers 15 residues. CDR3 nucleotide sequence: TGTGCCAGCAGCCGAACGAGGGGGGGCTGGTACGAGCAGTACTTC. This sequence encodes CASSRTRGGWYEQYF.

This clone was seen a single time. The chain carries TRBV29-1 and TRBJ1-5, with 9 bases identical to TRBD1. J was trimmed by 4 bases and V by 6 bases; bases with no gene match: 4. Per the germline V gene, CDR1 is SQVTM and CDR2 is ANQGSEA. This CDR3 has 13 residues. As DNA, the CDR3 is TGCAGCGTAGGACAGGGGATAAATCAGCCCCAGCATTTT. Translated, it gives CSVGQGINQPQHF.

The V and J genes are TRBV5-4 and TRBJ2-5; TRBD2 matches 7 bases. The length of the CDR3 is 12 residues. Germline assignment: CDR1 SGHNT and CDR2 YYREEE (reference sequence). V shed 5 bases, J shed 5 bases, and the junction held 3 bases outside the gene matches. The CDR3 reads CASRPGRETQYF. The CDR3 nucleotides are TGTGCCAGCAGGCCCGGGAGGGAGACCCAGTACTTC.

V is TRBV4-1 and J is TRBJ1-3; D is possibly TRBD1 (5 bases). The CDR3 length is 17 residues. Germline assignment: CDR1 MGHRA and CDR2 YSYEKL. V lost 0 bases and J lost 1, with 13 bases in between. CDR3 in amino acids: CASSQDHRGGSGNTIYF. Written as DNA, the CDR3 is TGCGCCAGCAGCCAAGATCATCGGGGGGGGTCTGGAAACACCATATATTTT.

This clone has only a few counts. This chain connects TRBV2 to TRBJ1-6, with D possibly TRBD1 on 6 matching bases. Germline CDR1 is SNHLY and CDR2 is FYNNEI. V gave up 4 bases and J gave up 7 bases, with 11 bases separating them. There are 14 residues in the CDR3. This CDR3 reads CASSAQGRNSPLHF. In DNA form, the CDR3 reads TGTGCCAGCAGTGCACAGGGCCGGAATTCACCCCTCCACTTT.

This clone has more than one count but fewer than ten. The CDR3 here is CASSWGRGGADQPQHF. CDR3 nucleotides: TGTGCCAGCAGCTGGGGTAGGGGCGGGGCGGATCAGCCCCAGCATTTT. The rearrangement links TRBV5-5 to TRBJ1-5; a possible D gene is TRBD1 (5 bases). V shed 3 bases and J shed 5 bases, with 18 bases lying between them. The CDR3 has 16 residues. Germline CDR1 reads SGHKS; CDR2 reads YYEKEE (reference sequence).

V and J are TRBV28 and TRBJ2-3, with 16 bases that match TRBD2. Germline assignment: CDR1 MDHEN and CDR2 SYDVKM. V lost 4 bases to trimming and J lost 9 bases; unmatched junction nucleotides: 16. The CDR3 is made up of 19 amino acids. This chain's CDR3 is CASSSPLGTSGGAQETQYF. The CDR3 DNA follows: TGTGCCAGCAGTTCCCCCTTGGGGACTAGCGGGGGGGCTCAGGAAACGCAGTATTTT.

V is TRBV18 and J is TRBJ2-7; D is possibly TRBD1 (6 bases). Trimming removed 0 bases from V and 9 bases from J, with 12 bases in between. The V gene's germline CDR1 is KGHSH and CDR2 LQKENI. The CDR3 is 13 amino acids. CDR3 residues: CASSPPPQGRQYF. In nucleotides, the CDR3 is TGTGCCAGCTCACCACCGCCCCAGGGGCGGCAGTACTTC.